This T cell receptor beta chain originates from a study of vaccination effects on CD4 cells after COVID-19. Study in general: Two-dose vaccination with either BNT162b2 or mRNA-1273 was given to the participants. Findings and caveats of the study: A shortage of convalescent patients and an absence of early post-infection timepoints characterized the study.

Investigators separated out CD4+ T cells once around nine days of culture had passed. The infection with SARS-CoV-2 (confirmed by PCR) occurred in this person between March and December 2020. IL-2 medium took the place of half the medium on both days 3 and 7. About this clone: Its antigen is still unknown. Sequence at one end of the junction differs from germline and may be a read error.

The repertoire was sequenced with immunoSEQ multiplex PCR; TCRdb's copy has only in-frame clones and lacks some. The table has more than 40,000 clones, about 75% seen once. CDR3 size: 15 residues. CDR1 is SSHAT, CDR2 FNYEAQ, per germline (reference sequence). The sample was CD4+ T cells from PBMCs cultured without peptide, taken before COVID-19 vaccination. This sequence originates from a human donor who had a prior SARS-CoV-2 infection. The chain combines TRBV7-7 with TRBJ2-5; TRBD2 might be the D (6 bases). CDR3 coding DNA: TGTGCTAGCAGCGCTCTAGGAGGGACGGGGGAGACCCAGTACTTC. Translation gives CASSALGGTGETQYF.